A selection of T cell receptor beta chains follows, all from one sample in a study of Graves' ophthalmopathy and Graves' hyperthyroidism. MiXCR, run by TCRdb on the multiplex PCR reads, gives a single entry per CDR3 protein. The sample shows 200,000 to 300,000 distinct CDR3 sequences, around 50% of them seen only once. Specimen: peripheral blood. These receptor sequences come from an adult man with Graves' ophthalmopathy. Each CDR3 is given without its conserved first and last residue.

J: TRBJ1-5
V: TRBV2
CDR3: ASSDPDRDFSNQPQH

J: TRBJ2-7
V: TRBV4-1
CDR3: ASSLGQGLVSSEQY

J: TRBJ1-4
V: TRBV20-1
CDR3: SARPTGNEKLF

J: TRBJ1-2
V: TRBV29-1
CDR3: SVEDPSGQGYGYT

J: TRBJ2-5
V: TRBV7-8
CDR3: ASTPDTKETQY

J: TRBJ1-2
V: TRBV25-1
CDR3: ASSESKGRGYT

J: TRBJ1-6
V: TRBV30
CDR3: AWSVQGNSPLH

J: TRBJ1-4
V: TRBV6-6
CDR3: ASSFLSNEKLF

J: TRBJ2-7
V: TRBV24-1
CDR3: ATSGPTVYEQY

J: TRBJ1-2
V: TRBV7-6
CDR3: ASSNRRDAIYGYT

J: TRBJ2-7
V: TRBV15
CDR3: ATSRQREGYYEQY

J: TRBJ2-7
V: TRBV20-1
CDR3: SARATSGPAQY

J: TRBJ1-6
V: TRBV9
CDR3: ASSLLGPTIVSPPH

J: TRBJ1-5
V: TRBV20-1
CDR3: SARDLQVNNQPQH

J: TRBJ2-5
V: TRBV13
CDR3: ASSPRASEETQY

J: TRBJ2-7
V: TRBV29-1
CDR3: SVQAPYEQY